The T cell receptor (beta chain) under discussion was sequenced for a study of blood T cells in healthy people across ages. Each donor gave approximately 9.1 milliliters of peripheral blood. The second PCR ran about 6 to 11 cycles with a sample-barcoded 5' primer and J-beta primers. Carrying 12 random nucleotides, a template-switch adaptor labeled each individual cDNA molecule. TCRdb independently ran MiXCR on the 5' RACE reads; one entry per CDR3 protein. The sample has 580,000 or so distinct CDR3 sequences, 40% to 50% seen once. This clonotype was seen only a few times. What it binds is not known. Study results and caveats: Changes seen in expanded clonotypes were possibly confounded by donor CMV status left unknown. More naive CD4+ cells and higher diversity were found in long-lived than in aged donors.

Sequenced sample: blood. This clonotype was sampled from an elderly man in good health.

CDR3 sequence (DNA): TGTGCCAGCACCGGGGTGGAGGGGACTAGCCGCTCCTACAATGAGCAGTTCTTC. It encodes CASTGVEGTSRSYNEQFF. The gene calls are TRBV28 and TRBJ2-1; 9 bases map to TRBD2. J lost 0 bases, V lost 7 bases, and 13 bases had no gene match. This CDR3 has 18 amino acids. CDR1 and CDR2 (germline): MDHEN, SYDVKM.